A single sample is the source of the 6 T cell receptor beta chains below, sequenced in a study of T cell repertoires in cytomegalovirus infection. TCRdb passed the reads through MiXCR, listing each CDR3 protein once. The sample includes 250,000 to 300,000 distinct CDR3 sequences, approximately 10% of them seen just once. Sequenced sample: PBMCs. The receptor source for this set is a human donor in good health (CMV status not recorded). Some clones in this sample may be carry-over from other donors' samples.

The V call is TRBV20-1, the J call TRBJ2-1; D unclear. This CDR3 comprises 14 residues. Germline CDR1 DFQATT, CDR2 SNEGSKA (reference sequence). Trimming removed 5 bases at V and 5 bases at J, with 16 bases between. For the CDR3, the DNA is TGCAGTGCTTACCTTCCTCTTACTAACAATGAGCAGTTCTTC. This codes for CSAYLPLTNNEQFF.

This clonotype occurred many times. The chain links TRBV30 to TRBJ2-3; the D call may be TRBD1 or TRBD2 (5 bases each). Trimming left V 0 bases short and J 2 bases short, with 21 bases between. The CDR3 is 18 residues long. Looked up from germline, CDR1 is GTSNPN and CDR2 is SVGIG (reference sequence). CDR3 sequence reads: CAWSVGTELDFNTDTQYF. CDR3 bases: TGTGCCTGGAGTGTCGGGACGGAGCTAGACTTTAACACAGATACGCAGTATTTT.

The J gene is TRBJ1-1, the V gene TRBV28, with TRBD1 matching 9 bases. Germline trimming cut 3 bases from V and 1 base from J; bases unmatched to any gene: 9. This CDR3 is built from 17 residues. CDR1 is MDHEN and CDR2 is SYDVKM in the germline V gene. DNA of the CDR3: TGTGCCAGCAGTTTCCTGGGACAGGGTGCATCGAACACTGAAGCTTTCTTT. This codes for CASSFLGQGASNTEAFF.

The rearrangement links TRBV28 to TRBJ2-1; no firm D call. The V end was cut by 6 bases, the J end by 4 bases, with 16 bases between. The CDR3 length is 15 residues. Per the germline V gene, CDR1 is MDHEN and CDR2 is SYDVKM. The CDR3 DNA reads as TGTGCCAGCAGCCTTCTCATTATCGGGTACAATGAGCAGTTCTTC. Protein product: CASSLLIIGYNEQFF.

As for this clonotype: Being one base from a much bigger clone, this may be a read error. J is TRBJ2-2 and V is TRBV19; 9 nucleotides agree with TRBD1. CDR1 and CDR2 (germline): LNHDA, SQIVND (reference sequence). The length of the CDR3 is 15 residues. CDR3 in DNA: TGTGCCAGTACCCGGGACAGGGCGAACACCGGGGAGCGGTTTTTT. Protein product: CASTRDRANTGERFF.

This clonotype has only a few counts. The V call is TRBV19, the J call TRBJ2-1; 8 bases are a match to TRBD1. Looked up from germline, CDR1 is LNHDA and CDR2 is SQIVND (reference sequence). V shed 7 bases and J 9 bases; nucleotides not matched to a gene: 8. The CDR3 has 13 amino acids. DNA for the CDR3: TGTGCCAGTACTGCCGGACAGGGACGTGAGCAGTTCTTC. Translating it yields CASTAGQGREQFF.